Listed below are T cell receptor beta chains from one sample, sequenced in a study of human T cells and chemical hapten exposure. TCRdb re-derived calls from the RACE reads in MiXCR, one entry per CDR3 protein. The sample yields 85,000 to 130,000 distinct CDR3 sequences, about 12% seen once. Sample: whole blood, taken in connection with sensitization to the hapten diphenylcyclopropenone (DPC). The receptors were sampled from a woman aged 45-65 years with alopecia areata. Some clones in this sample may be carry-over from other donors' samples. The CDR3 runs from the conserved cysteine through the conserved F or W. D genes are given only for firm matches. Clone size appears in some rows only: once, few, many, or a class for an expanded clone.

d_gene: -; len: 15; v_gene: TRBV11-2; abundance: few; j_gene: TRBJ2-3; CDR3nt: TGTGCCAGCGAAACTCATTCAGAGCTCACAGATACGCAGTATTTT; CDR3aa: CASETHSELTDTQYF
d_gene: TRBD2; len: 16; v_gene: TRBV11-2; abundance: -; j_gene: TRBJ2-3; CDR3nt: TGTGCCAGCAGCTTATCTAGCGGGAGACGCACAGATACGCAGTATTTT; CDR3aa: CASSLSSGRRTDTQYF
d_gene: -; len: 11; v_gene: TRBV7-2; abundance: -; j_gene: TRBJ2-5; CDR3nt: TGTGCCAGCAGCTTAGTAGGGACCCAGTACTTC; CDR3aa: CASSLVGTQYF
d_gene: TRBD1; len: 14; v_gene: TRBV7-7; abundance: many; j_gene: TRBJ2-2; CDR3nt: TGTGCCAGCAGCTTCCAGGGGGCCACCGGGGAGCTGTTTTTT; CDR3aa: CASSFQGATGELFF
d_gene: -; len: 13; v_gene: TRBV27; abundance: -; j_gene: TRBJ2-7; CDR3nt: TGTGCCAGCAGTTTGAACGGCTACTACGAGCAGTACTTC; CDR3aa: CASSLNGYYEQYF
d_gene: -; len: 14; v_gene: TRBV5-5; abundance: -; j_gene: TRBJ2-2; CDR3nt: TGTGCCAGCAGCCCCCCGACTGGCCACGGGGAGCTGTTTTTT; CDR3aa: CASSPPTGHGELFF
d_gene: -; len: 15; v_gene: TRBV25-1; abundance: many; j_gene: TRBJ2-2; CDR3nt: TGTGCCAGCAGTCCACATCGGGGGAACACCGGGGAGCTGTTTTTT; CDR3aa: CASSPHRGNTGELFF
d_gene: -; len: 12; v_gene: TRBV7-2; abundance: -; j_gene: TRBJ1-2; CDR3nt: TGTGCCAGCAGCCCCTTTATGAATGGCTACACCTTC; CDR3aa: CASSPFMNGYTF
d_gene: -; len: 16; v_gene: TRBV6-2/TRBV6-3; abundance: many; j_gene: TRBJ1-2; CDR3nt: TGTGCCAGCAGTTACTCGATCGGCTCCGCGTTTCAAGGCTACACCTTC; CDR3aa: CASSYSIGSAFQGYTF
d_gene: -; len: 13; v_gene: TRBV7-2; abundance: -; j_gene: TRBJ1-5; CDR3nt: TGTGCCAGCAGCTTATTTGGGGGGCAGCCCCAGCATTTT; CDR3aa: CASSLFGGQPQHF
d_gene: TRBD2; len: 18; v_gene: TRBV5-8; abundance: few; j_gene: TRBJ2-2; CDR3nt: TGTGCCAGCAGCTTGGGCCCCCTTGGCGGGGGGCTAACCGGGGAGCTGTTTTTT; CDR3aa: CASSLGPLGGGLTGELFF
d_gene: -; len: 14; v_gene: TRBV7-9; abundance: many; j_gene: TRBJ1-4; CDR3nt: TGTGCCAGCAGCTTCGGACAGAGTAATGAAAAACTGTTTTTT; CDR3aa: CASSFGQSNEKLFF
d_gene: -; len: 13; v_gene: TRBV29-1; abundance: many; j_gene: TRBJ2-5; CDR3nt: TGCAGCGGCTCGGGCAGGGCGAAAGAGACCCAGTACTTC; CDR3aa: CSGSGRAKETQYF
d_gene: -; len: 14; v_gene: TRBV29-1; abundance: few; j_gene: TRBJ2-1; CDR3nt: TGCAGCGTTGAAGATCGGGCGCGGTACAATGAGCAGTTCTTC; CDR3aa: CSVEDRARYNEQFF
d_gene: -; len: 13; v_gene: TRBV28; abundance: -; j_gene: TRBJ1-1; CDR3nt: TGTGCCAGCAGTTTATGGGGGAACACTGAAGCTTTCTTT; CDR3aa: CASSLWGNTEAFF
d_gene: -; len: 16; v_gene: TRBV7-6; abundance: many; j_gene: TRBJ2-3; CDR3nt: TGTGCCAGCAGCTTAATTCCGACGGGGGCTGGGGATACGCAGTATTTT; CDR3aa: CASSLIPTGAGDTQYF
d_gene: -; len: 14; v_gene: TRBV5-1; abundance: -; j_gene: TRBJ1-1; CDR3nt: TGCGCCAGCCGCCGGGCGGGACAGAACACTGAAGCTTTCTTT; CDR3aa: CASRRAGQNTEAFF
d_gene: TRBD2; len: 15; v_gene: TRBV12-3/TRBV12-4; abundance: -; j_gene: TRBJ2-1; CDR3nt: TGTGCCAGCAGTTTAGCAACCGGGACTAGCAATGAGCAGTTCTTC; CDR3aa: CASSLATGTSNEQFF
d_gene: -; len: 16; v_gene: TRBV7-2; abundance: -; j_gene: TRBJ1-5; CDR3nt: TGTGCCAGCAGCTTAGAAGTCAGATCCTACAATCAGCCCCAGCATTTT; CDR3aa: CASSLEVRSYNQPQHF
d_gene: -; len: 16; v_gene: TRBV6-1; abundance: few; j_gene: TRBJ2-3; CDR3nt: TGTGCCAGCAGTGACCGTGGGCTCCGAGGCACAGATACGCAGTATTTT; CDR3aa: CASSDRGLRGTDTQYF
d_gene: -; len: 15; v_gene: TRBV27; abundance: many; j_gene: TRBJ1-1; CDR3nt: TGTGCCAGCAGTTTATGGCCCAGCCCGAACACTGAAGCTTTCTTT; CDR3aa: CASSLWPSPNTEAFF
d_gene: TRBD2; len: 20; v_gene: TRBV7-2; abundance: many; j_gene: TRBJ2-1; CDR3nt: TGTGCCAGCAGCTTAGGGCGTAGTTGGACTAGCGTTAACTCCTACAATGAGCAGTTCTTC; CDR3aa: CASSLGRSWTSVNSYNEQFF
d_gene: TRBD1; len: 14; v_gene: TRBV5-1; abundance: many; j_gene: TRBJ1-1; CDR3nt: TGCGCCAGCAGCTCCGGGACAGGGAACACTGAAGCTTTCTTT; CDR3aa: CASSSGTGNTEAFF
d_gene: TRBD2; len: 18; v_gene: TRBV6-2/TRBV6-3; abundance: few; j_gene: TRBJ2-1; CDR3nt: TGTGCCAGCAGCTTGGGACTAGCGGGGGTTCGCTCCTACAATGAGCAGTTCTTC; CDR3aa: CASSLGLAGVRSYNEQFF
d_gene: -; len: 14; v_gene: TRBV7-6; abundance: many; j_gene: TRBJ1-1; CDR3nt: TGTGCCAGCAGCCCCGAGGGGCGTAACACTGAAGCTTTCTTT; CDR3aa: CASSPEGRNTEAFF
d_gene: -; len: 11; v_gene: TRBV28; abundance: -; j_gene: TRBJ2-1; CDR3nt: TGTGCCAGCAGTACCTTTTATGAGCAGTTCTTC; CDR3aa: CASSTFYEQFF
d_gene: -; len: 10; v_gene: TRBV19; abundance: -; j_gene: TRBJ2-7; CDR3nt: TGTGCCGGCAGGGTGTACGAGCAGTACTTC; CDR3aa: CAGRVYEQYF
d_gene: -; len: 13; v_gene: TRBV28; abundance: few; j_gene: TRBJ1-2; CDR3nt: TGTGCCAGCAGTCTCTCGGCTTACTATGGCTACACCTTC; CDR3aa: CASSLSAYYGYTF
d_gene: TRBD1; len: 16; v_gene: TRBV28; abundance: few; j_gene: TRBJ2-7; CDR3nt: TGTGCCAGCAGTTTCTACAGGGGAGTAGGCTCCTACGAGCAGTACTTC; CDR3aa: CASSFYRGVGSYEQYF
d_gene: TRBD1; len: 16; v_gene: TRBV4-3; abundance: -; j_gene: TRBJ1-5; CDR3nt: TGCGCCAGCAGCCAAGGGACAGGGCCTAGCAATCAGCCCCAGCATTTT; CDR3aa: CASSQGTGPSNQPQHF
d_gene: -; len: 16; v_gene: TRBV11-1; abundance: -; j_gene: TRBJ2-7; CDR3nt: TGTGCCAGCAAGGGTTTCACTGGGCCGAGCTCCTACGAGCAGTACTTC; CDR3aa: CASKGFTGPSSYEQYF
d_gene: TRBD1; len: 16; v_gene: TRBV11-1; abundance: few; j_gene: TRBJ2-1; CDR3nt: TGTGCCAGCAGCTTAGAGCGGACAGGAGCCTACAATGAGCAGTTCTTC; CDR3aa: CASSLERTGAYNEQFF
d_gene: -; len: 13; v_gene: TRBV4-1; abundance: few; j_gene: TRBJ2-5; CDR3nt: TGCGCCAGCAGGCGAATGGGGGAAGAGACCCAGTACTTC; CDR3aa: CASRRMGEETQYF
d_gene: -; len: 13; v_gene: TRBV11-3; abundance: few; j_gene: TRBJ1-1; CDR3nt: TGTGCCAGCAGCTTAGGGCAGCACAGGGAAGCTTTCTTT; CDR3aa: CASSLGQHREAFF
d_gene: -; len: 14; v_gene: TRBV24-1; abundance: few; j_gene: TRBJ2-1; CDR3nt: TGTGCCACCAGTGGACGGGGATCCTACAATGAGCAGTTCTTC; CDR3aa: CATSGRGSYNEQFF
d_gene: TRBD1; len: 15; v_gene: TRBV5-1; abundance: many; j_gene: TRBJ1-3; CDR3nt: TGCGCCAGCAGCTCCGGGACAGTTTCTGGAAACACCATATATTTT; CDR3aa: CASSSGTVSGNTIYF
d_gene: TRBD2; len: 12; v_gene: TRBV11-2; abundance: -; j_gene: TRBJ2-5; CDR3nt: TGTGCCAGCGTCAGCGGGGGAGAGACCCAGTACTTC; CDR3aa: CASVSGGETQYF